In its sample, the clone carrying this T cell receptor beta chain was seen many times. Its target is not known. The data belong to a study of T-cell reconstitution after alpha-beta-depleted transplantation in children. Study-wide points: Once a year had passed after transplant, T-cell counts and diversity came mostly from newly produced T cells. As was reported, about two months after transplant, alpha-beta T cells came from several hundred expanded graft clones. Certain patients had high TCRbeta diversity at day 60, and it came from recipient T cells and thymic progenitors that survived.

Preparation of the TCRbeta library used unique molecular identifiers. TCRdb independently ran MiXCR on the PCR reads; one entry per CDR3 protein. The table has some 76,000 distinct CDR3 sequences, approximately 11% seen once. The CDR3 covers 12 residues. V lost 5 bases and J 3 bases, leaving 4 bases between the germline ends. Germline V CDR1 and CDR2: MGHRA, YSYEKL. This sequence joins TRBV4-1 and TRBJ2-2; unclear D gene. Specimen: PBMCs, collected before TCRalphabeta/CD19-depleted stem cell transplant. The sequence came from a boy aged 10-17 years with acute myeloid leukemia, due to receive a stem cell transplant. Here the CDR3 DNA reads TGCGCCAGCAGCAAATACACCGGGGAGCTGTTTTTT. Residues: CASSKYTGELFF.